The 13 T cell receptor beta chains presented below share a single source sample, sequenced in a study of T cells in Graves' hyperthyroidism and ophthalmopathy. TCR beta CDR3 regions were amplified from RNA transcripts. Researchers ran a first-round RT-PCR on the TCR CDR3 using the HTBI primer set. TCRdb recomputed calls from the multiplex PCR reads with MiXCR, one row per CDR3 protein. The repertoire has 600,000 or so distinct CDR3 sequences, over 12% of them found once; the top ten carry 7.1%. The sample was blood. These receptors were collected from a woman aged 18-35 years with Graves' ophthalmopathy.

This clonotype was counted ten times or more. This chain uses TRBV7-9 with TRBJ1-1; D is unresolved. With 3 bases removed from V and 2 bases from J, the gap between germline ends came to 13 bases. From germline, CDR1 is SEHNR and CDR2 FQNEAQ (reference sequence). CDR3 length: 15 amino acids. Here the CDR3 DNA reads TGTGCCAGCAGCTTCGGCCGGGTCGGCAACACTGAAGCTTTCTTT. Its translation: CASSFGRVGNTEAFF.

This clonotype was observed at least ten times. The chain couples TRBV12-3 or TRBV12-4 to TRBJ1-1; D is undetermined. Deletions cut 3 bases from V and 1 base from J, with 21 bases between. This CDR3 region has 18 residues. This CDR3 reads CASSLRTWTEHSNTEAFF. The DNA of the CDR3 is TGTGCCAGCAGTTTGAGGACCTGGACGGAGCATTCGAACACTGAAGCTTTCTTT.

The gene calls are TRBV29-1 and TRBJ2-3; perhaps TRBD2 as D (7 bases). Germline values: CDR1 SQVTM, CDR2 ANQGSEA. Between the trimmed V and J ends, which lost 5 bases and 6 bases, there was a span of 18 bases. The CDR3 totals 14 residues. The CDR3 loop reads CSVYLRGGRDTQYF. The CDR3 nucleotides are TGCAGCGTTTACCTGAGGGGGGGACGGGATACGCAGTATTTT.

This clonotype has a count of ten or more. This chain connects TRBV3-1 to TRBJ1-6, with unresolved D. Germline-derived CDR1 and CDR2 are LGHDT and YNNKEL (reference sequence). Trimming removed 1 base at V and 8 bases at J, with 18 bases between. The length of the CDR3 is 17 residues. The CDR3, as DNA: TGTGCCAGCAGCCAAGGGCGGGCTACCGGTGGGGATTCACCCCTCCACTTT. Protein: CASSQGRATGGDSPLHF.

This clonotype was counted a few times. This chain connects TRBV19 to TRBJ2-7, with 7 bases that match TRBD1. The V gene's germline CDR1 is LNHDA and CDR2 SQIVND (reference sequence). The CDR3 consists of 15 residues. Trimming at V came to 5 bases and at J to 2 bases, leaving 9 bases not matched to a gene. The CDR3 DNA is TGTGCCAGTAGTTACGCCTTCGACAGGGCCTACGAGCAGTACTTC. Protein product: CASSYAFDRAYEQYF.

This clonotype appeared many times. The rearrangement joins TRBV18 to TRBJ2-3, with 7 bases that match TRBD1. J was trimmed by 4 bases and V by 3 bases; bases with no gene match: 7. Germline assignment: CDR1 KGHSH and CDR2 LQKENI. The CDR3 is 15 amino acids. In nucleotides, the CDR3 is TGTGCCAGCTCACCGTCACAGGGGAGCGCAGATACGCAGTATTTT. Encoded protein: CASSPSQGSADTQYF.

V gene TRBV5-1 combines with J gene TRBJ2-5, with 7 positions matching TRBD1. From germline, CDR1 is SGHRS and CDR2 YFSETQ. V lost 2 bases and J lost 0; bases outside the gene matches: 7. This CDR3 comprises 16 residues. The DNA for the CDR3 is TGCGCCAGCAGCTTAGGGACAGATCCTTACCAAGAGACCCAGTACTTC. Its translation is CASSLGTDPYQETQYF.

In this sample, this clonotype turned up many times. CDR3 sequence (DNA): TGCAGCGTTGGTCGGCTAGCGGGAGTAAGTAGCGAGCAGTACTTC. Protein sequence: CSVGRLAGVSSEQYF. The V and J genes are TRBV29-1 and TRBJ2-7; 10 positions agree with TRBD2. This CDR3 is 15 amino acids long. CDR1 is SQVTM and CDR2 is ANQGSEA in the germline V gene. With V trimmed by 4 bases and J by 6 bases, 12 bases remained unmatched.

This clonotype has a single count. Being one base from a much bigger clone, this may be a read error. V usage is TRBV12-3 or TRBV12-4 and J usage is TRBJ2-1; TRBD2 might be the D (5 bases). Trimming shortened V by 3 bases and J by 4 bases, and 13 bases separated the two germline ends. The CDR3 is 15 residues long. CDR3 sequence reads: CASSLREPEYNEQFF. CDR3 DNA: TGTGCCAGCAGTTTGAGGGAGCCAGAATACAATGAGCAGTTCTTC.

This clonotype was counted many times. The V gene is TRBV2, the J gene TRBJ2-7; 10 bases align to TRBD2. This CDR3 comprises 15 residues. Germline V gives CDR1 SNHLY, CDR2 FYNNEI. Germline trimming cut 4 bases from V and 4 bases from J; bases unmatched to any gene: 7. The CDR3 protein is CASSADPGLAYEQYF. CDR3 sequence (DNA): TGTGCCAGCAGTGCAGATCCGGGACTAGCGTACGAGCAGTACTTC.

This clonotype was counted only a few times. CDR3 protein: CSAPLPGTLDTQYF. The DNA for the CDR3 is TGCAGTGCTCCCCTCCCGGGTACGTTAGATACGCAGTATTTT. This chain uses TRBV20-1 with TRBJ2-3; D call uncertain. This CDR3 has 14 residues. Germline V CDR1 and CDR2: DFQATT, SNEGSKA (reference sequence). Trimming pared 5 bases from V and 5 bases from J, leaving 17 bases between.

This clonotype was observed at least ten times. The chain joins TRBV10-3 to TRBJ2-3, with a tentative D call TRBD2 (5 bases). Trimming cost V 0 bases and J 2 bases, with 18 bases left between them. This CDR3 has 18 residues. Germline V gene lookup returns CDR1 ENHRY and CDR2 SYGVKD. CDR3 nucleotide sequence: TGTGCCATCAGTGAGTCGCGGGCCAGAGAAAGTTACACAGATACGCAGTATTTT. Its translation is CAISESRARESYTDTQYF.

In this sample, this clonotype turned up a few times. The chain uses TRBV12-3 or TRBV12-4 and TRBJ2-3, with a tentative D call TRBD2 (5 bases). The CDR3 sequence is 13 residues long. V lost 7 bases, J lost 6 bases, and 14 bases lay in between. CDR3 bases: TGTGCCAGCACCCTGGGTGGGGAGGATACGCAGTATTTT. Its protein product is CASTLGGEDTQYF.